The clone carrying this T cell receptor (beta chain) was counted many times. The antigen remains undetermined. This record belongs to a study of T cells in Graves' hyperthyroidism and ophthalmopathy. Whole-study findings and limits: Ophthalmopathy was distinguished from stable hyperthyroidism by 13 V-J signatures.

Amplified regions were TCR beta CDR3 sequences from RNA transcripts. RT-PCR in the first round (using the HTBI primer set) targeted the TCR CDR3. TCRdb reprocessed the multiplex PCR reads via MiXCR and lists one record per CDR3 protein. The sample holds nearly 600,000 distinct CDR3 sequences, approximately 15% seen once. This CDR3 has 14 amino acids. Trimming removed 7 bases from V and 4 bases from J, with 14 bases in between. CDR1 and CDR2 from the germline V gene are LNHDA and SQIVND (reference sequence). The sequenced material came from blood. The rearrangement links TRBV19 to TRBJ1-5; D unclear. This receptor was taken from a woman between 18 and 29 years old with Graves' ophthalmopathy. Here the CDR3 reads CASTSHGVNQPQHF. The CDR3 DNA sequence: TGTGCCAGTACCTCGCACGGGGTAAATCAGCCCCAGCATTTT.